The entry that follows covers one T cell receptor (beta chain) sequence. The data are from a study of T cells in localized non-small cell lung cancer. Here immunoSEQ multiplex PCR was the method, and the copy in TCRdb shows in-frame clones only, minus some. The profile covers 40,000 to 55,000 clones, with around three quarters appearing a single time and about 4.7% taken by the ten largest. The TCR sequence derives from a woman between 35 and 70 years old with stage II lung adenocarcinoma. The specimen comprised PBMCs, sampled before any cancer treatment.

CDR3 bases: TGTGCCATCAGTGCCGCCGGGACAGGGAACACTGAAGCTTTCTTT. Translation: CAISAAGTGNTEAFF. The chain carries TRBV10-3 and TRBJ1-1, with 8 positions matching TRBD1. With V trimmed by 4 bases and J by 1 base, 5 bases remained unmatched. CDR3 size: 15 residues. Germline V gives CDR1 ENHRY, CDR2 SYGVKD.